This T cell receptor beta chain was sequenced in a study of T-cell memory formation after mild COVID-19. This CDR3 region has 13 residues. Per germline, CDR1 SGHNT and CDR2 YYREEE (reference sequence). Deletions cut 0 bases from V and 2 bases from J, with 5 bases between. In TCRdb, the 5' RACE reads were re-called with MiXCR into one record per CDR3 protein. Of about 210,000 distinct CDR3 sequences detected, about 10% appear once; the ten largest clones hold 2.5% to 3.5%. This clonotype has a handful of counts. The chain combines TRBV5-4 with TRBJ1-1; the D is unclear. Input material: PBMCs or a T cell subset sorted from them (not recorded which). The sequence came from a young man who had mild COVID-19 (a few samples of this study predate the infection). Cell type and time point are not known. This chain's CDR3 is CASSLEINTEAFF. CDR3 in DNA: TGTGCCAGCAGCTTGGAGATCAACACTGAAGCTTTCTTT. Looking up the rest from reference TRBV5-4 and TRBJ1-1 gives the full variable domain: ETGVTQSPTHLIKTRGQQVTLRCSSQSGHNTVSWYQQALGQGPQFIFQYYREEENGRGNFPPRFSGLQFPNYSSELNVNALELDDSALYLCASSLEINTEAFFGQGTRLTVV.